This entry concerns a single T cell receptor (beta chain). Germline V gene sequence: CDR1 SGHDN, CDR2 FVKESK. The CDR3 is 15 residues long. V lost 0 bases and J 3 bases, leaving 11 bases between the germline ends. This specimen belongs to a study of blood T cell repertoires in COVID-19. Assay: immunoSEQ multiplex PCR; the TCRdb copy retains only in-frame clones and omits some. The sample contains 200,000 or so clones, approximately 85% of which appear only once. Specimen: peripheral blood. The rearrangement joins TRBV14 to TRBJ1-2; no firm D call. This sequence originates from a woman aged 70 to 79 with active or convalescent COVID-19. Written as DNA, the CDR3 is TGTGCCAGCAGCCAAGAAGGAGCGGCATACTATGGCTACACCTTC. Translation gives CASSQEGAAYYGYTF.